The entry that follows covers one T cell receptor beta chain sequence. This entry belongs to a study of blood T cell repertoires in COVID-19. Whole-study context: COVID-19 samples, acute and convalescent, were from the United States, Italy and Spain. Sources were T cells, B-cell-depleted T cells, or PBMCs; the material itself was cDNA or gDNA.

The CDR3 loop spans 12 amino acids. The ends were cut back, 4 bases at V and 7 bases at J, with 9 bases in the middle. Per the germline V gene, CDR1 is SGHNT and CDR2 is YYREEE (reference sequence). Authors' processing steps: Estimation of nucleated cell counts was performed using reference gene primer amplification. TCRdb keeps only in-frame clones here, not all; method: immunoSEQ multiplex PCR. V and J calls plus clone size are reproduced from that table; the DNA served to infer D and trimming. This sample has more than 250,000 clones, with 70% to 90% found just once. The TCR sequence derives from a man aged 60-69 years who had recovered from COVID-19. The sequenced sample was peripheral blood. The chain links TRBV5-4 to TRBJ2-1; no reliable D call. The CDR3 nucleotides are TGTGCCAGCAGCACTGCCGGGAATGAGCAGTTCTTC. Its translation: CASSTAGNEQFF.